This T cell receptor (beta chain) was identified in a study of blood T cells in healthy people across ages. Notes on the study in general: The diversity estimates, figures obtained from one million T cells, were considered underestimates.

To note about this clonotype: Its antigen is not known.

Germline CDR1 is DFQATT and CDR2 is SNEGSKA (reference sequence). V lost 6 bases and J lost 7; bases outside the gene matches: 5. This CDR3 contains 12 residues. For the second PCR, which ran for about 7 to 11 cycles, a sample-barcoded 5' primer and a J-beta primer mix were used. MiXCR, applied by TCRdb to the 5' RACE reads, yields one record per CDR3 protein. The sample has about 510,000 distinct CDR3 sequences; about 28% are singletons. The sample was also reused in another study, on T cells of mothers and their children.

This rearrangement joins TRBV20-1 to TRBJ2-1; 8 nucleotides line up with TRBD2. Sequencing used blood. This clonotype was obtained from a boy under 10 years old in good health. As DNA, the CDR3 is TGCAGTGCAACCCGCGGGGGGAATGAGCAGTTCTTC. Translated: CSATRGGNEQFF.